This paragraph covers one T cell receptor beta chain sequence. Its antigen is still unknown. Gene names and germline match the mouse. Coverage ceases 4 residues before the CDR3 finishes, and the germline J gene fills in the end. Trimming removed 0 bases from V and 0 bases from J; junction bases left unmatched: 6. The length of the CDR3 is 17 residues. Looked up from germline, CDR1 is NNHDY and CDR2 is SYVADS. Extraction and reverse transcription of RNA yielded cDNA as the sequencing template. Assay: immunoSEQ multiplex PCR; the TCRdb copy retains only in-frame clones and omits some. The specimen has over 100,000 clones, none found just once. This specimen belongs to a study of CD8+ T cells in alopecia areata. Study-wide results and limits: Alphabeta T cells residing in normal skin are also sequenced in scalp samples.

The sequenced sample was lesional skin. The TCR comes from a C3H/HeJ mouse with alopecia areata. As its MHC haplotype, the strain has H2-k. This chain uses TRBV13-3 with TRBJ2-5, with 8 bases matching TRBD2. The CDR3: CASSDALGGVNQDTQYF. The CDR3 DNA, read in part, is TGTGCCAGCAGTGATGCTCTGGGGGGCGTTAACCAAGAC.